A single T cell receptor beta chain is shown here with its context. V was clipped by 8 bases and J by 5 bases, with 31 bases between them. Germline loops: CDR1 SGHVS, CDR2 FQNEAQ. CDR3 size: 18 residues. Generated by immunoSEQ multiplex PCR, the TCRdb table keeps only in-frame clones and is missing some. The data show 450,000 to 500,000 clones, around 85% seen once. The data were obtained in a study of blood T cell repertoires in COVID-19. Study as a whole: T cells, B-cell-depleted T cells, or PBMCs supplied cDNA or gDNA.

This receptor was obtained from a woman in her sixties who had recovered from COVID-19. Sequencing used PBMCs or T cells enriched from blood (not recorded which). V and J are TRBV7-8 and TRBJ2-7; maybe TRBD2 (7 bases). The CDR3 DNA sequence: TGTGCCAGCTCATATCGGGAGATGGGGGGGCCCCTAAATCACGAGCAGTACTTC. Translated, it gives CASSYREMGGPLNHEQYF.